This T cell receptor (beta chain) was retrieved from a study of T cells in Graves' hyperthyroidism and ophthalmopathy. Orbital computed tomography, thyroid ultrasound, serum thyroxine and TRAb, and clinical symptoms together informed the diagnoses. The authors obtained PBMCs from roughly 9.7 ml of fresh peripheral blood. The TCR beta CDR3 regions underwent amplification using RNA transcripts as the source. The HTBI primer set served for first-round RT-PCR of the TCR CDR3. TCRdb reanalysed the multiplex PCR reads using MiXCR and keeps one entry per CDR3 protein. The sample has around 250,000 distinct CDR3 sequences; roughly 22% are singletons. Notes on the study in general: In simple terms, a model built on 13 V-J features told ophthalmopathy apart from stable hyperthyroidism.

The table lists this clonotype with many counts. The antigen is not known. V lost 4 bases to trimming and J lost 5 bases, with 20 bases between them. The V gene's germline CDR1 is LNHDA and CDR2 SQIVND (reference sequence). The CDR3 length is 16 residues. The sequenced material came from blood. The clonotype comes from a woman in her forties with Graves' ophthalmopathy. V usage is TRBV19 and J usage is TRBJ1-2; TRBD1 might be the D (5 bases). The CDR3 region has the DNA TGTGCCAGTAGTACGCAGCGGCAGGGTCGTTGGTATGGCTACACCTTC. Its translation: CASSTQRQGRWYGYTF.